This T cell receptor beta chain was identified during a study of T cells in Graves' hyperthyroidism and ophthalmopathy. Germline assignment: CDR1 MNHEY and CDR2 SMNVEV (reference sequence). Trimming left V 3 bases short and J 3 bases short, with 15 bases between. The CDR3 spans 15 residues. This clonotype appeared many times. What was amplified from RNA transcripts were TCR beta CDR3 regions. TCR CDR3 underwent first-round RT-PCR with the HTBI primer set. From the multiplex PCR reads, TCRdb called clonotypes with MiXCR, one entry per CDR3 protein. The data hold approximately 610,000 distinct CDR3 sequences, with roughly 14% observed a single time.

Sequencing used blood. The V and J genes are TRBV27 and TRBJ2-7; D not resolved. The clonotype originates from a woman aged 40 to 50 with Graves' ophthalmopathy. CDR3 DNA sequence: TGTGCCAGCAGTTTTAAGGACCACCCCTTCTACGAGCAGTACTTC. Translation gives CASSFKDHPFYEQYF.